The source of this T cell receptor beta chain is a study of blood T cell repertoires in COVID-19. For the study at large: The United States, Italy and Spain were the sources of the acute and convalescent COVID-19 samples. PBMCs, B-cell-depleted T cells, or T cells were the source of the cDNA or gDNA that made up the material.

How the authors handled the data: How many nucleated cells were present was estimated from reference gene primer amplification. Data came from immunoSEQ multiplex PCR; TCRdb stores just in-frame clones and leaves some out. The V and J calls and clone size are taken from that table; D and trimming were inferred from the DNA. Of 100,000 to 150,000 clones listed, around 81% were seen once; the top ten hold 3.8%. The origin of this receptor is a woman aged 45-60 years with acute or convalescent COVID-19. Sequenced: peripheral blood.

The DNA of the CDR3 is TGTGCCAGCAGCACACACGGACAGTGGGCGAACACTGAAGCTTTCTTT. Translating it yields CASSTHGQWANTEAFF. The chain couples TRBV5-4 to TRBJ1-1; D possibly corresponds to TRBD1 (6 bases). V was cut by 4 bases and J by 1 base, with 17 bases left in between. Germline-derived CDR1 and CDR2 are SGHNT and YYREEE (reference sequence). The CDR3 spans 16 residues.